Listed below are T cell receptor beta chains from one sample, sequenced in a study of blood T cell repertoires in COVID-19. Clones were sequenced by immunoSEQ multiplex PCR, and TCRdb holds only the in-frame ones, with some missing. The table has over 200,000 clones, 89% seen once. The sequencing sample was made of peripheral blood. The receptor set was obtained from a woman in her 40s with acute or convalescent COVID-19. CDR3s leave out the opening cysteine and the closing phenylalanine or tryptophan.

v_call cdr3_aa
TRBV30 AWSVSHMAGRTLQETQY
TRBV18 ASSSGLAGDTDTQY
TRBV7-9 ASSKQGNEAF
TRBV5-8 ASSLGGAYGYT
TRBV19 ASSPAIYKQRREAF
TRBV27 ASRRGLAAGDTGELF
TRBV9 ASSVDPGQGATGELF
TRBV25-1 ASSEWTSGAQETQY
TRBV5-5 ASSYLTGNEQF
TRBV7-8 ASSLGGGRNTIY
TRBV6-1 ASSEGLAGGGSYNEQF
TRBV19 ASRATGANTEAF
TRBV15 ATSRDQGGGFYNEQF
TRBV5-1 ASSSDRVENTIY
TRBV6-6 ASSRNHGQGDIGYT
TRBV10-3 AISESTGGGYT
TRBV7-8 ASSHRSETQY
TRBV5-1 ASSLATSQIYNEQF
TRBV9 ASSLQTGENTEAF
TRBV7-6 ASRRYASQVLSGNTIY
TRBV7-6 ASSPTGVGIGANVLT
TRBV9 ASSVELNNSPLH
TRBV19 ASSVDRYSGNTIY
TRBV9 ASSVGTGNEKLF
TRBV10-3 AISESFVGRGYGYT
TRBV11-2 ASSGTGEGQETQY
TRBV18 ASSLGQRDTEAF